This record concerns one T cell receptor (beta chain) sequence. The data were taken from a study of OX40 agonist ivuxolimab in advanced cancers. Profiled with immunoSEQ multiplex PCR; TCRdb holds only in-frame clones, not every one. The repertoire consists of some 44,000 clones, with about 86% occurring once and the leading ten covering roughly a fifth. V was shortened by 5 bases and J by 0 bases, with 13 bases between the two germline ends. The CDR3 covers 15 residues. The germline V gene encodes CDR1 SNHLY and CDR2 FYNNEI. V usage is TRBV2 and J usage is TRBJ1-1, with D uncertain. This clonotype was sampled from an adult with an advanced solid tumor such as melanoma, head and neck, liver or kidney cancer. Sequencing used CD4+ or CD8+ T cells sorted from blood, obtained in a trial of the OX40 agonist ivuxolimab. The CDR3 sequence: CASSYSRVMNTEAFF. The CDR3 nucleotides read TGTGCCAGCAGTTACTCAAGGGTCATGAACACTGAAGCTTTCTTT.